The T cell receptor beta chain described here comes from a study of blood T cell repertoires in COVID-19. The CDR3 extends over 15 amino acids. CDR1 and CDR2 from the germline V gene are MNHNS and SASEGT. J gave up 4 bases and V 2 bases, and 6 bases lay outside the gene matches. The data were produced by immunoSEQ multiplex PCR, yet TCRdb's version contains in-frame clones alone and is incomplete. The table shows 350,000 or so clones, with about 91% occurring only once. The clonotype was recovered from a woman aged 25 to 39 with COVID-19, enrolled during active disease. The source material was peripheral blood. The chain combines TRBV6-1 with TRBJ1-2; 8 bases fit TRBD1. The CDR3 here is CASSEKTGEGYGYTF. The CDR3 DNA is TGTGCCAGCAGTGAAAAGACAGGGGAGGGCTATGGCTACACCTTC.